These 13 T cell receptor beta chains originate from one sample sequenced in a study of PD-L1 blockade in urothelial cancer. Assay: immunoSEQ multiplex PCR; the TCRdb copy retains only in-frame clones and omits some. The table includes about 45,000 clones, around 88% detected once. The sequenced sample was PBMCs, obtained around atezolizumab (anti-PD-L1) treatment. Receptor source: a man older than 75 with urothelial cancer.

DNA for the CDR3: TGTGCCAGCAGCAAATCCCGGGACAGGGTCTCAGATACGCAGTATTTT. Amino acid sequence: CASSKSRDRVSDTQYF. This rearrangement joins TRBV21-1 to TRBJ2-3; whether TRBD1, the table's D call, matches the DNA was not checked. TRBV21-1 is recorded as a pseudogene. The CDR3 is made up of 16 amino acids.

The chain uses TRBV18 and TRBJ1-3, with D perhaps TRBD1 (5 bases). The V end was cut by 3 bases, the J end by 0 bases, with 12 bases between. The length of the CDR3 is 16 residues. Germline CDR1 KGHSH, CDR2 LQKENI. The CDR3 DNA reads as TGTGCCAGCTCACCGTACAGGCAACTCTCTGGAAACACCATATATTTT. This gives the protein CASSPYRQLSGNTIYF.

The genes are TRBV9 and TRBJ2-7; TRBD2 matches 7 bases. J lost 6 bases, V lost 4 bases, and 16 bases had no gene match. Germline CDR1 is SGDLS and CDR2 is YYNGEE. The CDR3 loop spans 16 amino acids. Here the CDR3 reads CASSLGGGAPIAEQYF. The CDR3 DNA sequence: TGTGCCAGCAGCCTCGGGGGAGGGGCTCCCATCGCCGAGCAGTACTTC.

The V gene is TRBV28, the J gene TRBJ1-5; 9 bases map to TRBD1. V was clipped by 7 bases and J by 6 bases; unmatched bases: 16. This CDR3 is 17 amino acids long. CDR1 and CDR2 from the germline V gene are MDHEN and SYDVKM. The CDR3 bases are TGTGCCAGCATTGAGGGGGGCACAGGGGGCAAAAGTCAGCCCCAGCATTTT. The encoded protein is CASIEGGTGGKSQPQHF.

This CDR3 is CASSRVGEAFF. The CDR3 DNA follows: TGTGCCAGCAGCCGGGTGGGTGAAGCTTTCTTT. V and J are TRBV28 and TRBJ1-1, with D unresolved. This CDR3 has 11 residues. Germline-derived CDR1 and CDR2 are MDHEN and SYDVKM. Trimming cost V 6 bases and J 7 bases, with 9 bases left between them.

This clone was counted a single time. This chain uses TRBV5-1 with TRBJ2-7; possible D gene TRBD1, 6 bases. The germline gives CDR1 SGHRS, CDR2 YFSETQ. CDR3 size: 13 residues. V gave up 3 bases and J gave up 3 bases, with 10 bases separating them. The CDR3 protein is CASSYQQGYEQYF. The CDR3 coding sequence is TGCGCCAGCAGCTATCAACAGGGCTACGAGCAGTACTTC.

The V call is TRBV5-1, the J call TRBJ2-2, with 7 positions matching TRBD2. Germline V gives CDR1 SGHRS, CDR2 YFSETQ. With 2 bases clipped from V and 7 bases from J, the junction kept 2 bases outside the gene matches. The CDR3 has 13 residues. Written as DNA, the CDR3 is TGCGCCAGCAGCTTTCGGGAGGACGGGGAGCTGTTTTTT. Translation: CASSFREDGELFF.

The V gene is TRBV6-1, the J gene TRBJ2-1; TRBD1 matches at 9 bases. The CDR3 spans 13 residues. Per the germline V gene, CDR1 is MNHNS and CDR2 is SASEGT. V lost 5 bases, J lost 8 bases, and 4 bases stayed unmatched. CDR3 nucleotide sequence: TGTGCCAGCAGTCGGACAGGGGTTGATGAGCAGTTCTTC. Amino acids: CASSRTGVDEQFF.

The chain couples TRBV18 to TRBJ1-5; a weak D match, TRBD1 (6 bases). This CDR3 spans 14 amino acids. Trimming stripped 5 bases from V and 2 bases from J, with 10 bases between. Germline V lookup: CDR1 KGHSH, CDR2 LQKENI. The CDR3: CASSKQGGNQPQHF. CDR3 in DNA: TGTGCCAGCTCAAAACAGGGTGGCAATCAGCCCCAGCATTTT.

This sequence joins TRBV29-1 and TRBJ1-2; 8 nucleotides line up with TRBD1. The CDR3 totals 15 residues. Looked up from germline, CDR1 is SQVTM and CDR2 is ANQGSEA. Trimming at V came to 6 bases and at J to 6 bases, leaving 15 bases not matched to a gene. CDR3 nucleotide sequence: TGCAGCGTCGAGGACAGGGTCGAGGCTTTCGATGGCTACACCTTC. As protein: CSVEDRVEAFDGYTF. The complete variable domain, with remaining parts taken from reference TRBV29-1 and TRBJ1-2, reads SAVISQKPSRDICQRGTSLTIQCQVDSQVTMMFWYRQQPGQSLTLIATANQGSEATYESGFVIDKFPISRPNLTFSTLTVSNMSPEDSSIYLCSVEDRVEAFDGYTFGSGTRLTVV.

V gene TRBV25-1 combines with J gene TRBJ1-2; 7 positions match TRBD1. V gave up 1 base and J gave up 9 bases; unmatched junction bases: 17. The CDR3 sequence is 17 residues long. From germline, CDR1 is MGHDK and CDR2 SYGVNS. DNA of the CDR3: TGTGCCAGCAGTGAATTAGGCGGAGGACAGGCCCTAGGGCGCTACACCTTC. Its translation is CASSELGGGQALGRYTF.

The rearrangement uses TRBV28 and TRBJ2-3; D call uncertain. The ends were cut back, 5 bases at V and 5 bases at J, with 17 bases in the middle. The germline gives CDR1 MDHEN, CDR2 SYDVKM. CDR3 length equals 15 residues. The CDR3 coding sequence is TGTGCCAGCAGTAACCAACAGAATTACGGAGATACGCAGTATTTT. Protein: CASSNQQNYGDTQYF.

The CDR3 loop reads CASSPRPGTGGGYTF. CDR3 nucleotides: TGTGCCAGCAGCCCTCGACCCGGGACAGGGGGTGGCTACACCTTC. This chain connects TRBV9 to TRBJ1-2; 11 nucleotides agree with TRBD1. This CDR3 is built from 15 residues. With V trimmed by 4 bases and J by 7 bases, 9 bases remained unmatched. The V gene's germline CDR1 is SGDLS and CDR2 YYNGEE.